This passage covers 5 T cell receptor beta chains from one sample sequenced in a study of OX40 agonist ivuxolimab in advanced cancers. The assay was immunoSEQ multiplex PCR, and TCRdb's table has in-frame clones only and misses some. The repertoire holds 15,000 or so clones, with about 80% as singletons. Here the sequenced sample was CD4+ or CD8+ T cells sorted from blood, taken in a trial of the OX40 agonist ivuxolimab. The receptors were gathered from an adult with an advanced solid tumor such as melanoma, head and neck, liver or kidney cancer.

This clone was detected only a few times. The junction departs from the called germline gene at one end, perhaps through a read error. This chain joins TRBV7-2 and TRBJ1-4; the D gene is possibly TRBD1 (5 bases). Germline V CDR1 and CDR2: SGHTA, FQGNSA. This CDR3 has 12 amino acids. The CDR3 region has the DNA TGTGCCAGCAGCACCCAGGGCTCCCCCCCAAAATTT. Its protein product is CASSTQGSPPKF.

The chain couples TRBV5-1 to TRBJ2-1; perhaps TRBD2 as D (6 bases). Germline lookup yields CDR1 SGHRS and CDR2 YFSETQ. This CDR3 spans 19 amino acids. Trimming cost V 2 bases and J 0 bases, with 21 bases left between them. The DNA for the CDR3 is TGCGCCAGCAGCTTCCAACCCGTGGGGCGGGATAGCTCCTACAATGAGCAGTTCTTC. Protein product: CASSFQPVGRDSSYNEQFF.

This rearrangement joins TRBV7-9 to TRBJ2-3; D is ambiguous. CDR1 SEHNR and CDR2 FQNEAQ come from the germline V gene (reference sequence). Trimming took 3 bases from V and 6 from J, leaving 7 bases between them. The CDR3 is 12 amino acids. The CDR3 here is CASSFIQDTQYF. CDR3 in DNA: TGTGCCAGCAGCTTTATTCAGGATACGCAGTATTTT.

The count of this clone is one. The chain combines TRBV27 with TRBJ2-2; 8 bases fit TRBD1. Germline V CDR1 and CDR2: MNHEY, SMNVEV (reference sequence). The CDR3 spans 15 residues. Trimming took 4 bases from V and 4 from J; bases not matched to a gene: 5. CDR3: CASSYRTGPTGELFF. In nucleotides, the CDR3 is TGTGCCAGCAGTTACCGGACAGGGCCCACCGGGGAGCTGTTTTTT.

The rearrangement uses TRBV25-1 and TRBJ2-3, with D unresolved. Trimming removed 4 bases from V and 6 bases from J, with 17 bases in between. CDR1 MGHDK and CDR2 SYGVNS come from the germline V gene. The length of the CDR3 is 15 residues. CDR3 region: CASSAFARATDTQYF. In DNA form, the CDR3 reads TGTGCCAGCAGTGCCTTTGCCCGAGCCACCGATACGCAGTATTTT.